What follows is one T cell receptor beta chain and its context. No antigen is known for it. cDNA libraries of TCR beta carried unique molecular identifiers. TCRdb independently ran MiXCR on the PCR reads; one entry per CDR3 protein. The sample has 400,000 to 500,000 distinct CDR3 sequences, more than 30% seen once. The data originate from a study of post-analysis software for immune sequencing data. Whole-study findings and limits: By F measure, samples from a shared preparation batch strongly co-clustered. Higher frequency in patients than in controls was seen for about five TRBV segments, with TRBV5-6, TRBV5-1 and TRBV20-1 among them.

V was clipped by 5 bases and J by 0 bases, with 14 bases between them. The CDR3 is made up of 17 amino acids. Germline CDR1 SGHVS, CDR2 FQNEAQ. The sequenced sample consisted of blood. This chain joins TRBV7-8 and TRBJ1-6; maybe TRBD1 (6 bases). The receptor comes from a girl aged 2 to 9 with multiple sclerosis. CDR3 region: CASSPDSSNSYNSPLHF. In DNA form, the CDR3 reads TGTGCCAGCAGCCCGGACAGCTCTAACTCCTATAATTCACCCCTCCACTTT.